This T cell receptor beta chain was observed in a study of T cell changes during pregnancy in multiple sclerosis (dated by TCRdb to between 2017 and 2020). At the level of the whole study: The study examined how the T cell repertoire changed over the course of pregnancy in women with multiple sclerosis.

CDR1 and CDR2 (MGHRA, YSYEKL) derive from the germline V gene. V ends up 0 bases short and J 0 bases short, with an unmatched junction base count of 4. The CDR3 measures 17 amino acids from cysteine to phenylalanine. Only the CDR3 DNA is retained, 51 bases long and in frame from the first base. The method behind the library was the immunoSEQ multiplex PCR assay. TCRdb took over this immuneACCESS table, retaining in-frame rearrangements with V and J assigned. Such tables are incomplete; in checked studies, under half of the missing clones stem from an unresolved V gene, and the remainder is unexplained. The sample records around 96,000 clones, roughly 93% of which are singletons. Jointly, the top ten make up roughly 2.2% of the sample. As to this clone: The clone's antigen remains unknown. Nothing much larger sits one base from this clone, and base qualities are not available.

The chain was built from TRBV4-1 and TRBJ2-1, with 8 bases aligning to TRBD2. The input for sequencing was peripheral blood, taken in the third trimester of pregnancy. The clonotype was recovered from a female donor with multiple sclerosis, enrolled in a pregnancy study. The CDR3 region: CASSQESGTSSYNEQFF. The bases read TGCGCCAGCAGCCAAGAAAGCGGGACTAGCTCCTACAATGAGCAGTTCTTC.